A single sample is the source of the 18 T cell receptor beta chains below, sequenced in a study of cytomegalovirus exposure and HLA in healthy donors. 60 Vbeta and 13 Jbeta primers were used in PCR. The repertoire was sequenced with immunoSEQ multiplex PCR; TCRdb's copy has only in-frame clones and lacks some. This repertoire shows around 150,000 clones, 75% to 85% found once; its top ten account for approximately 4.5%. Sequencing was carried out using PBMCs. Receptors originate from a man aged 25 to 40 in good health and CMV-seronegative.

The chain couples TRBV2 to TRBJ2-7; 8 bases are shared with TRBD1. The V gene end was trimmed by 7 bases and the J gene end by 0 bases; junction bases not matched to a gene: 8. Germline V gene lookup returns CDR1 SNHLY and CDR2 FYNNEI. The CDR3 contains 15 residues. CDR3 nucleotide sequence: TGTGCCAGCACGTCGGACAGGGTCAGCTCCTACGAGCAGTACTTC. Residues: CASTSDRVSSYEQYF.

V is TRBV5-5 and J is TRBJ1-2; TRBD1 aligns across 10 bases. V shed 0 bases and J 7 bases; nucleotides not matched to a gene: 6. Germline V gene lookup returns CDR1 SGHKS and CDR2 YYEKEE (reference sequence). The CDR3 has 15 residues. CDR3 sequence reads: CASSLGVGTGAGYTF. CDR3 sequence (DNA): TGTGCCAGCAGCTTGGGGGTGGGGACAGGGGCTGGCTACACCTTC.

V and J are TRBV30 and TRBJ2-1; D not resolved. Germline V gene sequence: CDR1 GTSNPN, CDR2 SVGIG (reference sequence). The CDR3 spans 12 residues. Trimming stripped 3 bases from V and 7 bases from J, with 10 bases between. The CDR3 coding sequence is TGTGCCTGGAGGATTCCGGGTAATGAGCAGTTCTTC. This sequence encodes CAWRIPGNEQFF.

This chain links TRBV27 with TRBJ2-5, with D hard to call. The CDR3 is made up of 11 amino acids. Trimming removed 2 bases from V and 5 bases from J, with 3 bases in between. CDR1 and CDR2 from the germline V gene are MNHEY and SMNVEV (reference sequence). The CDR3 is CASSLRETQYF. The CDR3 DNA follows: TGTGCCAGCAGTTTACGGGAGACCCAGTACTTC.

The chain combines TRBV11-3 with TRBJ1-1, with 7 bases lining up with TRBD1. There are 14 residues in the CDR3. The junction had 4 bases not matched to a gene; V was cut back by 5 bases and J by 1 base. Looked up from germline, CDR1 is SGHNT and CDR2 is YENEEA. The chain's CDR3 is CASSPQGPNTEAFF. In DNA form, the CDR3 reads TGTGCCAGCAGCCCACAGGGGCCGAACACTGAAGCTTTCTTT.

J is TRBJ2-3 and V is TRBV6-4; tentatively, D is TRBD2 (7 bases). Trimming removed 0 bases at V and 6 bases at J, with 13 bases between. The CDR3 runs 15 residues. Germline V gene lookup returns CDR1 MRHNA and CDR2 SNTAGT. The CDR3, as DNA: TGTGCCAGCAGTGACTCGACGGGGGGCCGGGATACGCAGTATTTT. Translation: CASSDSTGGRDTQYF.

CDR3 amino acids: CASSLLRVSGANVLTF. The CDR3 bases are TGTGCCAGCAGTTTATTGAGGGTCTCTGGGGCCAACGTCCTGACTTTC. V usage is TRBV28 and J usage is TRBJ2-6; TRBD2 might be the D (5 bases). The germline V and J ends were trimmed by 1 base and 0 bases, with 7 bases remaining between them. The CDR3 totals 16 residues. The germline gives CDR1 MDHEN, CDR2 SYDVKM.

The chain joins TRBV20-1 to TRBJ2-1; D ambiguous. The V end was cut by 2 bases, the J end by 9 bases, with 8 bases between. Germline V gene lookup returns CDR1 DFQATT and CDR2 SNEGSKA (reference sequence). CDR3 length equals 11 residues. The CDR3 region is CSARLVPEQFF. In DNA, the CDR3 is TGCAGTGCTAGACTAGTACCTGAGCAGTTCTTC.

The chain recombines TRBV6-4 with TRBJ2-7; tentative D call: TRBD2 (6 bases). CDR3 size: 14 residues. The V end was cut by 6 bases, the J end by 2 bases, with 14 bases between. Germline assignment: CDR1 MRHNA and CDR2 SNTAGT. The CDR3 loop reads CASREAGSTYEQYF. For the CDR3, the DNA is TGTGCCAGCAGGGAGGCGGGATCCACCTACGAGCAGTACTTC.

The chain joins TRBV28 to TRBJ2-4; TRBD1 matches 7 bases. CDR1 and CDR2 (germline): MDHEN, SYDVKM. The CDR3 has 14 amino acids. The junction had 3 bases not matched to a gene; V was cut back by 6 bases and J by 1 base. The CDR3 here is CASRVTGAKNIQYF. DNA of the CDR3: TGTGCCAGCAGGGTGACAGGGGCCAAAAACATTCAGTACTTC.

This clone was detected only once. The junction shows a germline mismatch at one end, possibly a read error. The rearrangement links TRBV6-1 to TRBJ1-2, with D perhaps TRBD1 (5 bases). Germline V lookup: CDR1 MNHNS, CDR2 SASEGT. The CDR3 covers 13 residues. The CDR3 loop reads CASSTRAFYGYTF. CDR3 DNA sequence: TGTGCTAGCAGTACCAGGGCCTTCTATGGCTACACCTTC.

This rearrangement joins TRBV5-4 to TRBJ1-1; D might be TRBD1 (6 bases). This CDR3 is 13 amino acids long. The germline V and J ends were trimmed by 1 base and 6 bases, with 10 bases remaining between them. Per germline, CDR1 SGHNT and CDR2 YYREEE (reference sequence). CDR3 in amino acids: CASSLIQGSEAFF. The CDR3 DNA reads as TGTGCCAGCAGCTTGATACAGGGATCTGAAGCTTTCTTT.

DNA for the CDR3: TGTGCCAGTAGTGTCCCAAACTGGTCCGGAAACACCATATATTTT. Encoded protein: CASSVPNWSGNTIYF. This sequence joins TRBV19 and TRBJ1-3; unclear D gene. The CDR3 runs 15 residues. V lost 5 bases, J lost 4 bases, and 15 bases lay in between. Germline-derived CDR1 and CDR2 are LNHDA and SQIVND (reference sequence).

A single count supports this clone. The chain employs TRBV27 and TRBJ2-2, with TRBD2 as a possible D gene (6 bases). CDR3 size: 14 residues. Looked up from germline, CDR1 is MNHEY and CDR2 is SMNVEV (reference sequence). V was cut by 6 bases and J by 3 bases, with 11 bases left in between. The CDR3 spells CASRRGWDTGELFF. Written as DNA, the CDR3 is TGTGCCAGCAGACGGGGGTGGGACACCGGGGAGCTGTTTTTT.

The CDR3 sequence: CASSEDDRGLEPEQYF. CDR3 DNA: TGTGCCAGCAGTGAAGACGATCGGGGACTTGAGCCCGAGCAGTACTTC. The chain employs TRBV25-1 and TRBJ2-7; D is perhaps TRBD2 (6 bases). The CDR3 is 16 amino acids. From germline, CDR1 is MGHDK and CDR2 SYGVNS. V was clipped by 2 bases and J by 6 bases, with 20 bases between them.

This clone was seen more than once but under ten times. The CDR3 here is CASSFGDWYEQYF. CDR3 coding DNA: TGTGCCAGCAGTTTCGGGGATTGGTACGAGCAGTACTTC. The chain employs TRBV28 and TRBJ2-7; the D gene is possibly TRBD2 (5 bases). Germline V gene data show CDR1 as MDHEN and CDR2 as SYDVKM. This CDR3 has 13 amino acids. The germline V and J ends were trimmed by 3 bases and 4 bases, with 10 bases remaining between them. The full variable domain, its missing parts supplied by reference TRBV28 and TRBJ2-7, is DVKVTQSSRYLVKRTGEKVFLECVQDMDHENMFWYRQDPGLGLRLIYFSYDVKMKEKGDIPEGYSVSREKKERFSLILESASTNQTSMYLCASSFGDWYEQYFGPGTRLTVT.

The chain joins TRBV5-1 to TRBJ2-3, with 8 bases identical to TRBD2. Germline CDR1 and CDR2: SGHRS and YFSETQ. The CDR3 totals 14 residues. V was clipped by 4 bases and J by 4 bases; unmatched bases: 5. As DNA, the CDR3 is TGCGCCAGCAGCCCCGGACTAGCCCCAGATACGCAGTATTTT. Its translation is CASSPGLAPDTQYF.

The V gene is TRBV9, the J gene TRBJ2-7; TRBD1 matches at 7 bases. This CDR3 spans 15 amino acids. Germline CDR1 and CDR2: SGDLS and YYNGEE. Trimming at V came to 5 bases and at J to 2 bases, leaving 10 bases not matched to a gene. The CDR3, as DNA: TGTGCCAGCAGTCACGGGGACAGTGTAACCTACGAGCAGTACTTC. It encodes CASSHGDSVTYEQYF. Combining the CDR3 with reference TRBV9 and TRBJ2-7 gives the whole variable domain DSGVTQTPKHLITATGQRVTLRCSPRSGDLSVYWYQQSLDQGLQFLIQYYNGEERAKGNILERFSAQQFPDLHSELNLSSLELGDSALYFCASSHGDSVTYEQYFGPGTRLTVT.